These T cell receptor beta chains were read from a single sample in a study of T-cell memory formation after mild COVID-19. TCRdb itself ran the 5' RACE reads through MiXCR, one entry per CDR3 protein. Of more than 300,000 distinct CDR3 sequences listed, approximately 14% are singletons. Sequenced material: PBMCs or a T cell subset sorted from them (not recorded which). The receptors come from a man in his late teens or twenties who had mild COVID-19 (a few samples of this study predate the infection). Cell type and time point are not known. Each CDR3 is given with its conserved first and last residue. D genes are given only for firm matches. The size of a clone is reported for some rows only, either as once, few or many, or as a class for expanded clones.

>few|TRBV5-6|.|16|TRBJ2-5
TGTGCCAGCAGCTTGAGGTCAGGATCAGGGCAAGAGACCCAGTACTTC
CASSLRSGSGQETQYF
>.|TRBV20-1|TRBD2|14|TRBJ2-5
TGCAGTGCTAGAGTCGACGGGGGGGCCGGGACCCAGTACTTC
CSARVDGGAGTQYF
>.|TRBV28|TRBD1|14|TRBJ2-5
TGTGCCAGCAGTTTTGGCGACAGGGGGGGGACCCAGTACTTC
CASSFGDRGGTQYF
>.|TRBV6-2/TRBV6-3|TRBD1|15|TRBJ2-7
TGTGCCAGCAGTGACAGGGGGCCCCGTTCCTACGAGCAGTACTTC
CASSDRGPRSYEQYF
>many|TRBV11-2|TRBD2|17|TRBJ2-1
TGTGCCAGCAGCCCCGCGAAGGGGTTAGCGGGGGGCCGGGAGCAGTTCTTC
CASSPAKGLAGGREQFF
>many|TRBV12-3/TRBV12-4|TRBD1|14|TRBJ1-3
TGTGCCAGCACTTTACAGGGGGCTGGAAACACCATATATTTT
CASTLQGAGNTIYF
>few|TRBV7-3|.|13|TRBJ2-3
TGTGCCAGCAGCTTTTCCCTGGGAGATACGCAGTATTTT
CASSFSLGDTQYF
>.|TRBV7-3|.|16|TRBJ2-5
TGTGCCAGCAGCTTAAGTGTGGGACATGGCCAAGAGACCCAGTACTTC
CASSLSVGHGQETQYF
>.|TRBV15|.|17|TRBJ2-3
TGTGCCACCAGCAGATCCGTCTTCGGCACTAGCACAGATACGCAGTATTTT
CATSRSVFGTSTDTQYF
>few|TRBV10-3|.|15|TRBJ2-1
TGTGCCATCAGTGGCCGGGCGGGGCATTACAATGAGCAGTTCTTC
CAISGRAGHYNEQFF
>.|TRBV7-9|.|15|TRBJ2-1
TGTGCCAGCAGCCTGGGCCGGACTACGTCCAATGAGCAGTTCTTC
CASSLGRTTSNEQFF
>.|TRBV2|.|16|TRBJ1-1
TGTGCCAGCCTCACAGGAGGAGGGTTTCGGAACACTGAAGCTTTCTTT
CASLTGGGFRNTEAFF
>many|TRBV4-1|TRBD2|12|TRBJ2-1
TGCGCCAGCAGGCCGACTAGCGGTGAGCAGTTCTTC
CASRPTSGEQFF
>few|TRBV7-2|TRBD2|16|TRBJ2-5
TGTGCCAGCAGCTTACATCCCTATGGTCCGGGAGGGACCCAGTACTTC
CASSLHPYGPGGTQYF
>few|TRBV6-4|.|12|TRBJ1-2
TGTGCCAGCACCAAAGGTCGCCATGGCTACACCTTC
CASTKGRHGYTF
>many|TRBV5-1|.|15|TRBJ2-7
TGCGCCAGCGTTCTAGTTCCGGACGGCTCGAGAGAGCAGTACTTC
CASVLVPDGSREQYF
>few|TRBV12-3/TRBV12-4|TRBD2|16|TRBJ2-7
TGTGCCAGCAGCCCACATTCCAGCGGGGGAATGGACGAGCAGTACTTC
CASSPHSSGGMDEQYF
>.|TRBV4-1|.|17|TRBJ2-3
TGCGCCAGCAGCCAAGATCCCGCAGGGACTAGCACAGATACGCAGTATTTT
CASSQDPAGTSTDTQYF
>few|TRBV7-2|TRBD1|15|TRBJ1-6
TGTGCCAGCAGCTTTCGGGCAGGGGGGAGTTCACCCCTCCACTTT
CASSFRAGGSSPLHF
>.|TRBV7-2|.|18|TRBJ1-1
TGTGCCAGCAGCTTTTATTCCACGCTCGGGGGCTGGAGCACTGAAGCTTTCTTT
CASSFYSTLGGWSTEAFF
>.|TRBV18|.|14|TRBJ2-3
TGTGCCAGCTCACCGACAGTACCTCCAGATACGCAGTATTTT
CASSPTVPPDTQYF
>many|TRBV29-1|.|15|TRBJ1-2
TGCAGCGTTGAAGATCGGGCAACTCCTAACTATGGCTACACCTTC
CSVEDRATPNYGYTF
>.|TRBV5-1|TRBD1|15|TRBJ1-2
TGCGCCAGCAGTACGGGGGGGACAGGCACCTATGGCTACACCTTC
CASSTGGTGTYGYTF
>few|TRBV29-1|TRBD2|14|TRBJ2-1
TGCAGCGTTCCTAGCGGGGGGGCTATGACTGAGCAGTTCTTC
CSVPSGGAMTEQFF
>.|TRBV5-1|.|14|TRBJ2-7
TGCGCCAGCAGCTTGGCCAGGGGCGTCGACGAGCAGTACTTC
CASSLARGVDEQYF
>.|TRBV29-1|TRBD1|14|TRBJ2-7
TGCAGCGTAGTAGGGACAGGGGTTCCCTACGAGCAGTACTTC
CSVVGTGVPYEQYF
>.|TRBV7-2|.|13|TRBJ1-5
TGTGCCAGCAGCCTACGTCTACATCAGCCCCAGCATTTT
CASSLRLHQPQHF
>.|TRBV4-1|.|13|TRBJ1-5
TGCGCCAGCAGCCATGATTACCATCAGCCCCAGCATTTT
CASSHDYHQPQHF
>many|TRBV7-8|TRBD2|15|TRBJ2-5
TGTGCCAGCAGCTTACAGCGGGGGGGCCGAGAGACCCAGTACTTC
CASSLQRGGRETQYF
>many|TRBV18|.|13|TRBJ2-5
TGTGCCAGCTCACCACCCAGGGGCGAGACCCAGTACTTC
CASSPPRGETQYF
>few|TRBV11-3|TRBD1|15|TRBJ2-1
TGTGCCAGCAGCTTAGAGAGGGGGCGTAGTAATGAGCAGTTCTTC
CASSLERGRSNEQFF
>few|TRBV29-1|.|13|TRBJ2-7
TGCAGCGTTGAAGCGCTAGATGATCCCGAGCAGTACTTC
CSVEALDDPEQYF
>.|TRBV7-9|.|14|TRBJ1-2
TGTGCCAGCAGTTCGCGCTCGAGGGTTGATGGCTACACCTTC
CASSSRSRVDGYTF
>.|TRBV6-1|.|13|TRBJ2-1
TGTGCCAGCATAGACAGGCGAAACAATGAGCAGTTCTTC
CASIDRRNNEQFF
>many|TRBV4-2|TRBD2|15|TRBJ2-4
TGTGCCAGCAGCCTAGCGGGGGAAGCCAAAAACATTCAGTACTTC
CASSLAGEAKNIQYF
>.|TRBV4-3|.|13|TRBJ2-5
TGCGCCAGCAGCCTAGGACTGTCAGGGACCCAGTACTTC
CASSLGLSGTQYF
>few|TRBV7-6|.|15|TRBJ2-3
TGTGCCAGCAGCCTCGGTCTCGGACCAGCAGATACGCAGTATTTT
CASSLGLGPADTQYF
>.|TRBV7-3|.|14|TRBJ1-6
TGTGCCAGCAGCTTACAGGGGCCTGCTTCACCCCTCCACTTT
CASSLQGPASPLHF
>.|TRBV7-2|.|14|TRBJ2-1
TGTGCCAGCAGCCCCGGAGGAGGTGGGCTTGAGCAGTTCTTC
CASSPGGGGLEQFF
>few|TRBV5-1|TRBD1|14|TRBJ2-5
TGCGCCAGCACCCCTGGACAGGGAAAAGAGACCCAGTACTTC
CASTPGQGKETQYF
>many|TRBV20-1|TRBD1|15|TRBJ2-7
TGCAGTGCTAGAGATGACGGGGACAGGCCCTACGAGCAGTACTTC
CSARDDGDRPYEQYF
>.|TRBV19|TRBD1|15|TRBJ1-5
TGTGCCAGTAGACCCGGGACAGGCGCTCCAGAGCCCCAGCATTTT
CASRPGTGAPEPQHF
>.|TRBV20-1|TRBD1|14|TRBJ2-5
TGCAGTGCTAGACAGGGGGCGGAGGGAGAGACCCAGTACTTC
CSARQGAEGETQYF
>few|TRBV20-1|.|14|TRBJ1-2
TGCAGTGCTAGAGATCGCGGGACTTCTCGCGGCTACACCTTC
CSARDRGTSRGYTF
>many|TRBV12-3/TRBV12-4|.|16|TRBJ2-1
TGTGCCAGCAGTTTCAATGCCGTGGGGGGCCAAGATGAGCAGTTCTTC
CASSFNAVGGQDEQFF
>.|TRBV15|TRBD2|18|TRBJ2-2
TGTGCCACCAGCAGAGATTCGGCTAGCGGGGGGTACACCGGGGAGCTGTTTTTT
CATSRDSASGGYTGELFF
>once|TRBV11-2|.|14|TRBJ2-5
TGTGCCAGCAGCTTCGGGTTTGGCGGAGAGACCCAGTACTTC
CASSFGFGGETQYF
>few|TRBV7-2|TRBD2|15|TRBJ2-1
TGTGCCAGCAGCCGATCCCTAGCGGCGCTCAATGAGCAGTTCTTC
CASSRSLAALNEQFF
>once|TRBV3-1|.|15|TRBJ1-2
TGTGCCAGCAGCCAAGGGGTTCAGGGCGGCGATGGCTACACCTTC
CASSQGVQGGDGYTF
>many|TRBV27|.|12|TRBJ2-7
TGTGCCAGCAGTGACAGGAGGCACGAGCAGTACTTC
CASSDRRHEQYF
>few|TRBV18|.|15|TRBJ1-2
TGTGCCAGCTCGGGGAGTGCAGGGGATCCCTCCGGCTACACCTTC
CASSGSAGDPSGYTF